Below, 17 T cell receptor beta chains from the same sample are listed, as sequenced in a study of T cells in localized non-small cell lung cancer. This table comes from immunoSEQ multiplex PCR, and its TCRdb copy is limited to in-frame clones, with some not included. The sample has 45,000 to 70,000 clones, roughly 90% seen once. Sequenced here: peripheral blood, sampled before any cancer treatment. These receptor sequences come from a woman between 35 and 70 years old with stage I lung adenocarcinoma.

The CDR3 loop reads CASSLVGTGPYEQYF. DNA for the CDR3: TGTGCCAGCAGCTTAGTAGGGACAGGGCCTTACGAGCAGTACTTC. The rearrangement links TRBV7-3 to TRBJ2-7; 9 positions agree with TRBD1. The germline V gene encodes CDR1 SGHTA and CDR2 FQGTGA. CDR3 size: 15 residues. Trimming at V came to 2 bases and at J to 4 bases, leaving 6 bases not matched to a gene. Full variable domain (rest looked up from reference TRBV7-3 and TRBJ2-7): GAGVSQTPSNKVTEKGKYVELRCDPISGHTALYWYRQSLGQGPEFLIYFQGTGAADDSGLPNDRFFAVRPEGSVSTLKIQRTERGDSAVYLCASSLVGTGPYEQYFGPGTRLTVT.

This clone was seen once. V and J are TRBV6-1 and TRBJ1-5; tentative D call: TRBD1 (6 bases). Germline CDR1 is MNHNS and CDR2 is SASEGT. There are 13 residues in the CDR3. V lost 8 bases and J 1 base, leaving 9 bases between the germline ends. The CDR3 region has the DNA TGTGCCAGCGGGGGCGCGAGCAATCAGCCCCAGCATTTT. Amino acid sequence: CASGGASNQPQHF.

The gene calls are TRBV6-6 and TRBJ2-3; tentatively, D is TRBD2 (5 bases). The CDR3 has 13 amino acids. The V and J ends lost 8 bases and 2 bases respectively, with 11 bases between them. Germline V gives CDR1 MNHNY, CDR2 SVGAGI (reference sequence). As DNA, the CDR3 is TGTGCCAGCCACAGCGGATACACAGATACGCAGTATTTT. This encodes CASHSGYTDTQYF.

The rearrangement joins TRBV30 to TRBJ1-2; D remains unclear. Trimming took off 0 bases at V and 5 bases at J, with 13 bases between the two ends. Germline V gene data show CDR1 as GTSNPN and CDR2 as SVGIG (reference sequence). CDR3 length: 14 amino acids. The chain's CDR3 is CAWSVQRPPYGYTF. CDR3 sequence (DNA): TGTGCCTGGAGTGTACAACGGCCCCCTTATGGCTACACCTTC.

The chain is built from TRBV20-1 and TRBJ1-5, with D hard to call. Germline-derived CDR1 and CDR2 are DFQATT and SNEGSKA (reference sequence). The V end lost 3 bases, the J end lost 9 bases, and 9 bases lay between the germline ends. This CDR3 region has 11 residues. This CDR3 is CSASPEWPQHF. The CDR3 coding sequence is TGCAGTGCTAGTCCCGAGTGGCCCCAGCATTTT.

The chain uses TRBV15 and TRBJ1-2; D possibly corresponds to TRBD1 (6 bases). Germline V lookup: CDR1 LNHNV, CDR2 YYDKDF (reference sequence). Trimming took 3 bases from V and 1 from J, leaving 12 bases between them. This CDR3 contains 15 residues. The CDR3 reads CATSRPQQGNYGYTF. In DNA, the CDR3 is TGTGCCACCAGCAGGCCCCAACAGGGTAACTATGGCTACACCTTC. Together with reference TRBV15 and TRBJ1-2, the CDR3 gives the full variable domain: DAMVIQNPRYQVTQFGKPVTLSCSQTLNHNVMYWYQQKSSQAPKLLFHYYDKDFNNEADTPDNFQSRRPNTSFCFLDIRSPGLGDTAMYLCATSRPQQGNYGYTFGSGTRLTVV.

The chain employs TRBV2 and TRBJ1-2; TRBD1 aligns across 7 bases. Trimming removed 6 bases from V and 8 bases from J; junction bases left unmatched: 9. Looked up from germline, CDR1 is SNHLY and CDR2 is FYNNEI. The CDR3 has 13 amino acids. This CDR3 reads CASRAERGRGYTF. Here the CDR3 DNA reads TGTGCCAGCAGGGCCGAAAGGGGGCGAGGCTACACCTTC.

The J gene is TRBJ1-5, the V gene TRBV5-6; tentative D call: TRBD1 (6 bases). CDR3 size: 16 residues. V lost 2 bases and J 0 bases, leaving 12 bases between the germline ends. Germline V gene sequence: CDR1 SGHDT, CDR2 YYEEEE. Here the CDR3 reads CASSFGRGYSNQPQHF. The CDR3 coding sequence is TGTGCCAGCAGCTTTGGCAGGGGATATAGCAATCAGCCCCAGCATTTT. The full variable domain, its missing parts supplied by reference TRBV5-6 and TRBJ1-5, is DAGVTQSPTHLIKTRGQQVTLRCSPKSGHDTVSWYQQALGQGPQFIFQYYEEEERQRGNFPDRFSGHQFPNYSSELNVNALLLGDSALYLCASSFGRGYSNQPQHFGDGTRLSIL.

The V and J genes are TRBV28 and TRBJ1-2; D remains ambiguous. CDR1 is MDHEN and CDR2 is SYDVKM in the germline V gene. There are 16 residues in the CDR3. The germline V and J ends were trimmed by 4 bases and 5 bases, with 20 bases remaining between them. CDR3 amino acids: CASSSPGVGSEYGYTF. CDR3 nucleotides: TGTGCCAGCAGTTCCCCCGGGGTCGGCTCGGAATATGGCTACACCTTC.

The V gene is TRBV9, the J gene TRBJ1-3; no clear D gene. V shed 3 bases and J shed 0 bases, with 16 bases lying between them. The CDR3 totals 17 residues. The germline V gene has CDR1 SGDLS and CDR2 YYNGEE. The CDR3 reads CASSGGGGFYSGNTIYF. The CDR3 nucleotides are TGTGCCAGCAGCGGGGGAGGCGGTTTCTACTCTGGAAACACCATATATTTT.

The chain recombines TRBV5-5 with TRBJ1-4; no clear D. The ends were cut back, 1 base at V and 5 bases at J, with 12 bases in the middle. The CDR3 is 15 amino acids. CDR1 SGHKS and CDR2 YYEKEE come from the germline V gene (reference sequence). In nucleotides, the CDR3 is TGTGCCAGCAGCTTGCTGGGCCCCTTAAATGAAAAACTGTTTTTT. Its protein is CASSLLGPLNEKLFF.

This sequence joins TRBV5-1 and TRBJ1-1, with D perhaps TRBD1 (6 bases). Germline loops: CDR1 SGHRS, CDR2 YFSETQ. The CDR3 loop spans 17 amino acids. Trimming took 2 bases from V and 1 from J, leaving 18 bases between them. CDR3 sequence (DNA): TGCGCCAGCAGCTTCGGGCAATTAGGGGGGAAGAACACTGAAGCTTTCTTT. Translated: CASSFGQLGGKNTEAFF.

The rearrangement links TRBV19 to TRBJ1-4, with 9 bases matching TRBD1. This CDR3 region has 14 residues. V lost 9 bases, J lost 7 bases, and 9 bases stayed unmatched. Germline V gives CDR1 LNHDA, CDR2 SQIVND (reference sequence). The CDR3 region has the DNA TGTGCCAGCCAATCCGGGACAGGGACTGAAAAACTGTTTTTT. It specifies CASQSGTGTEKLFF.

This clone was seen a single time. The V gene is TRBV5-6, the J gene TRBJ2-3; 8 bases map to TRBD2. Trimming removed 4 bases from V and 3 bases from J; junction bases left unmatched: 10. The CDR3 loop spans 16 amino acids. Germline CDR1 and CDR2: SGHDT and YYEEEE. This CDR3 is CASSLRASGWTDTQYF. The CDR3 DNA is TGTGCCAGCAGCCTCCGGGCTAGCGGGTGGACAGATACGCAGTATTTT.

The CDR3 protein is CASSWGTSTIYEQYF. In nucleotides, the CDR3 is TGTGCCAGCAGTTGGGGGACAAGCACGATCTACGAGCAGTACTTC. The chain links TRBV6-5 to TRBJ2-7, with D tentatively TRBD1 (6 bases). Germline assignment: CDR1 MNHEY and CDR2 SVGAGI. CDR3 length equals 15 residues. V shed 4 bases and J shed 3 bases, with 16 bases lying between them.

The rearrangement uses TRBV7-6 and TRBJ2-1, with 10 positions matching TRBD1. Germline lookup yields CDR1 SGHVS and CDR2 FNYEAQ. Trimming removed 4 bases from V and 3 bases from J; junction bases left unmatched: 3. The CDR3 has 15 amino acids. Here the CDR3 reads CASSSRTGGYNEQFF. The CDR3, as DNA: TGTGCCAGCAGCTCCAGGACAGGGGGCTACAATGAGCAGTTCTTC. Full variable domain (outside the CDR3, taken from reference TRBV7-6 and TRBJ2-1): GAGVSQSPRYKVTKRGQDVALRCDPISGHVSLYWYRQALGQGPEFLTYFNYEAQQDKSGLPNDRFSAERPEGSISTLTIQRTEQRDSAMYRCASSSRTGGYNEQFFGPGTRLTVL.

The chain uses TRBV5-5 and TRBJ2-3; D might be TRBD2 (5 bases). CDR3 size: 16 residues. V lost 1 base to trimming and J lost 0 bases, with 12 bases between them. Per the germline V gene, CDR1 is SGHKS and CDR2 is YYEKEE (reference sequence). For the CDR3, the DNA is TGTGCCAGCAGCTTGCTAGCTAGCACTAGCACAGATACGCAGTATTTT. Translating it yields CASSLLASTSTDTQYF.